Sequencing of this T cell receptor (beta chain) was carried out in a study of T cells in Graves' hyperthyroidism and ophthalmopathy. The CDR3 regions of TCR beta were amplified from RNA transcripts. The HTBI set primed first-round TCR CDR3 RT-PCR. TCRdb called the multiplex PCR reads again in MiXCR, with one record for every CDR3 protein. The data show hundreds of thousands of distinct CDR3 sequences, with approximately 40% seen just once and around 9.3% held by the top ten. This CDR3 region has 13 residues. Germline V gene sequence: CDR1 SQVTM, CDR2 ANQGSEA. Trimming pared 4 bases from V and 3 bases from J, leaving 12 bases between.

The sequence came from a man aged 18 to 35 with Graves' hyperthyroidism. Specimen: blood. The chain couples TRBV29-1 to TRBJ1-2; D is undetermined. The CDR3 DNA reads TGCAGCGTTGGTCAGGACGGCTACTATGGCTACACCTTC. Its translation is CSVGQDGYYGYTF.